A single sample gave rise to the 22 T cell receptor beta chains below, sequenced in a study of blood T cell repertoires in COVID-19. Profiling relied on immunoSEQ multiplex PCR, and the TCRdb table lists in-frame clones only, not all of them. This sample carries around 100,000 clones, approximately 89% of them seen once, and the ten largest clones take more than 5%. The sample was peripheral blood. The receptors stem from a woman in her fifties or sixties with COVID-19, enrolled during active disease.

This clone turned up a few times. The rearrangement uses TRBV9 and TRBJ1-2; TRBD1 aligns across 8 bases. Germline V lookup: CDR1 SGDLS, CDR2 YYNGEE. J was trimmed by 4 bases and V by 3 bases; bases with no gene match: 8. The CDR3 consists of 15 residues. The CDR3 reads CASSDTGGVGYGYTF. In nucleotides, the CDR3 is TGTGCCAGCAGCGATACAGGGGGTGTTGGCTATGGCTACACCTTC.

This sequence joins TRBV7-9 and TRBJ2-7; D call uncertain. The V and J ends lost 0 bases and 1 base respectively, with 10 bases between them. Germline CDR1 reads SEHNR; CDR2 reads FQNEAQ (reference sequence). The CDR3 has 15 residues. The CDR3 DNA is TGTGCCAGCAGCTTAGCGCTTGCGGAGTCCTACGAGCAGTACTTC. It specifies CASSLALAESYEQYF.

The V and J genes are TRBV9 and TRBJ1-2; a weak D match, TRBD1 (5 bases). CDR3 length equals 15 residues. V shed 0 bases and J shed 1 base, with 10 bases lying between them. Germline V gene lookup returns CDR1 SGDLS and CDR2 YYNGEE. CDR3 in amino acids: CASSVGRGDNYGYTF. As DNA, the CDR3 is TGTGCCAGCAGCGTAGGGAGGGGTGATAACTATGGCTACACCTTC.

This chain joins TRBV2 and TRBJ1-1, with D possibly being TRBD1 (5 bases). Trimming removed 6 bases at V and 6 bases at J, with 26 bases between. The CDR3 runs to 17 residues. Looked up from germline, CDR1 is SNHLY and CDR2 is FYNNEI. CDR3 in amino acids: CASREFEKAGCCAEAFF. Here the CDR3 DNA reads TGTGCCAGCAGGGAGTTTGAGAAGGCAGGGTGTTGCGCTGAAGCTTTCTTT.

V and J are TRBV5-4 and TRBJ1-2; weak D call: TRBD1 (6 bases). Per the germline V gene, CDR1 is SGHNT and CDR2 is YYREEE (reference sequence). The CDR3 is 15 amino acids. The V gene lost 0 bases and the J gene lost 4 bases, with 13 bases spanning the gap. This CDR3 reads CASSLGGGQTYGYTF. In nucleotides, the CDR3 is TGTGCCAGCAGCTTGGGAGGTGGACAGACCTATGGCTACACCTTC.

The CDR3, as DNA: TGTGCCAGCAGTTACTCAATAGAACTAGCCAAAAACATTCAGTACTTC. Translated: CASSYSIELAKNIQYF. The V gene is TRBV6-5, the J gene TRBJ2-4, with unresolved D. This CDR3 has 16 residues. The germline CDR1 and CDR2 sequences are MNHEY and SVGAGI. Trimming removed 0 bases from V and 0 bases from J, with 9 bases in between.

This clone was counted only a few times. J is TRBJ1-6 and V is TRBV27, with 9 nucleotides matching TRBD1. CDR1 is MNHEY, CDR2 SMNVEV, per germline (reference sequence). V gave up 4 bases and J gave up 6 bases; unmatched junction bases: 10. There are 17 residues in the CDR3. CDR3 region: CASSSDRGSSPNSPLHF. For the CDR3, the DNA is TGTGCCAGCAGTTCCGACAGGGGGTCTTCTCCTAATTCACCCCTCCACTTT.

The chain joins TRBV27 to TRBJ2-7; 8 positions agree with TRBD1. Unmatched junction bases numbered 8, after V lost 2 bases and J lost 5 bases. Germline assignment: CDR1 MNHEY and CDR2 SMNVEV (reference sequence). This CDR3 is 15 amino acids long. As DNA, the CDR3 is TGTGCCAGCAGTTTAACCCAATACAGGGGGAACGAGCAGTACTTC. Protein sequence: CASSLTQYRGNEQYF.

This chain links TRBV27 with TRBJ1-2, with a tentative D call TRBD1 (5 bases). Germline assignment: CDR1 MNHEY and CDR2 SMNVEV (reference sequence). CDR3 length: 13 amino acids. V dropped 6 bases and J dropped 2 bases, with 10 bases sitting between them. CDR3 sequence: CASRERDNYGYTF. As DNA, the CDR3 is TGTGCCAGCAGGGAGCGGGACAACTATGGCTACACCTTC.

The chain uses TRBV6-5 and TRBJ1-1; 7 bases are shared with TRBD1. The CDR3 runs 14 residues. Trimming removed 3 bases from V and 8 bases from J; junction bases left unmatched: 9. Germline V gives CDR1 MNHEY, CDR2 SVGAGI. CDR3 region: CASSYETGTTEAFF. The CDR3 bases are TGTGCCAGCAGTTATGAGACAGGGACAACGGAAGCTTTCTTT.

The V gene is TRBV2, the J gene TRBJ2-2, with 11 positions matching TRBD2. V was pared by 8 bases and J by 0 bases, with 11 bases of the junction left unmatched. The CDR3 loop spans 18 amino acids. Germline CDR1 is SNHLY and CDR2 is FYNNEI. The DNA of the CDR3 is TGTGCCAGCTCGGTGCTAGCGGGGGGTAGTCCGAACACCGGGGAGCTGTTTTTT. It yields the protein CASSVLAGGSPNTGELFF.

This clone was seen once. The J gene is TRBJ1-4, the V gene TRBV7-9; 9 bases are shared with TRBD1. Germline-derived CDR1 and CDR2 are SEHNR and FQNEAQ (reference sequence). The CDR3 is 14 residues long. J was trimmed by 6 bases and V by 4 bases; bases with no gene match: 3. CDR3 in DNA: TGTGCCAGCAGCTGGACAGGGGTCGATGAAAAACTGTTTTTT. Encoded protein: CASSWTGVDEKLFF.

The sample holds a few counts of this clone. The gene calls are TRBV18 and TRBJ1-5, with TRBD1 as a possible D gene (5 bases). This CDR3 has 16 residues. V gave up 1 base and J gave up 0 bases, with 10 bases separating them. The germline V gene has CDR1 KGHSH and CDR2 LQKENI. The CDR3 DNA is TGTGCCAGCTCACCACAACAGGTAGATAGCAATCAGCCCCAGCATTTT. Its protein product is CASSPQQVDSNQPQHF. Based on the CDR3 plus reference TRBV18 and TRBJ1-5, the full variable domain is NAGVMQNPRHLVRRRGQEARLRCSPMKGHSHVYWYRQLPEEGLKFMVYLQKENIIDESGMPKERFSAEFPKEGPSILRIQQVVRGDSAAYFCASSPQQVDSNQPQHFGDGTRLSIL.

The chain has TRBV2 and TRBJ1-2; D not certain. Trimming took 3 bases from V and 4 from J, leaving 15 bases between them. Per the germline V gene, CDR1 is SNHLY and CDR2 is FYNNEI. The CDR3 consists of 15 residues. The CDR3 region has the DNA TGTGCCAGCAGTGAGGAGGGAAGGGAGATCTATGGCTACACCTTC. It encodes CASSEEGREIYGYTF.

This chain's CDR3 is CASSYEREGRKLFF. In nucleotides, the CDR3 is TGTGCCAGCAGTTACGAGAGGGAAGGACGAAAACTGTTTTTT. This chain joins TRBV6-2 or TRBV6-3 and TRBJ1-4; D gene unclear. Trimming pared 2 bases from V and 10 bases from J, leaving 14 bases between. The CDR3 has 14 residues. CDR1 MNHEY and CDR2 SVGEGT come from the germline V gene.

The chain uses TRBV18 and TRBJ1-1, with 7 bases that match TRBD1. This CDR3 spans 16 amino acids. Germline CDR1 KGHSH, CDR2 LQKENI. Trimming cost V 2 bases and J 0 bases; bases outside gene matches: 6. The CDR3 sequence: CASSPSYGTVNTEAFF. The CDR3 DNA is TGTGCCAGCTCACCATCCTATGGGACAGTGAACACTGAAGCTTTCTTT.

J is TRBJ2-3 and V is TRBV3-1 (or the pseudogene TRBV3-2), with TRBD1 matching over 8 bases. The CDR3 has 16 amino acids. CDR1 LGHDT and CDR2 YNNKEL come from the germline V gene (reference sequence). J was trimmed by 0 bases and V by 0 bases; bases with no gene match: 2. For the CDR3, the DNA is TGTGCCAGCAGCCAAGAAGACAGGGGCAGCACAGATACGCAGTATTTT. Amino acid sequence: CASSQEDRGSTDTQYF.

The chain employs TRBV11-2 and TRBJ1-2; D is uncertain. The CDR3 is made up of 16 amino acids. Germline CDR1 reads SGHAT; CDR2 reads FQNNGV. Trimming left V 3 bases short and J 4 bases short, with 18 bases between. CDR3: CASSFMAGQAVYGYTF. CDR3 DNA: TGTGCCAGCAGCTTTATGGCCGGCCAGGCCGTCTATGGCTACACCTTC.

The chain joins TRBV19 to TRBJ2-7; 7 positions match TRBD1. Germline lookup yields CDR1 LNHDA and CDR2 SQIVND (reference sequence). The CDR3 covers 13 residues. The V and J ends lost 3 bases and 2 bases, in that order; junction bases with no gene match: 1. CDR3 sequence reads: CASSIDRAYEQYF. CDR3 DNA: TGTGCCAGTAGTATTGACAGGGCCTACGAGCAGTACTTC.

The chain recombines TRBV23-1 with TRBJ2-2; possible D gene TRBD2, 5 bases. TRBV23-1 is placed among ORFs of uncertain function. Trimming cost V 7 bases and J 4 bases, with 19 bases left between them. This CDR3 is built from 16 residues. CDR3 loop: CASTSGEPRITGELFF. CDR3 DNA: TGCGCCAGCACCTCCGGGGAGCCGAGGATCACCGGGGAGCTGTTTTTT.

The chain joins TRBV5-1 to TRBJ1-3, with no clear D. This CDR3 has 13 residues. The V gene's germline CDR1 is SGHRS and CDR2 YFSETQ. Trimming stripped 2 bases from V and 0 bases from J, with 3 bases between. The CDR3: CASSFNSGNTIYF. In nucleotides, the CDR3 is TGCGCCAGCAGCTTTAACTCTGGAAACACCATATATTTT.

The CDR3 DNA reads as TGTGCCAGTAGTTCTGGGGCCGGCAATCAGCCCCAGCATTTT. Its translation is CASSSGAGNQPQHF. This rearrangement joins TRBV19 to TRBJ1-5, with a tentative D call TRBD1 (5 bases). This CDR3 contains 14 residues. Germline CDR1 and CDR2: LNHDA and SQIVND (reference sequence). V lost 5 bases and J lost 2, with 10 bases in between.